This T cell receptor beta chain was retrieved from a study of siplizumab effects on memory and regulatory T cells. As regards this clone: Its antigen is currently unknown.

The CDR3 extends over 15 amino acids. Germline CDR1 SGHRS, CDR2 YFSETQ. V was clipped by 4 bases and J by 8 bases; unmatched bases: 7. Findings of the study overall: There appeared to be greater diversity in naive T cells than in memory cells, and naive T cells seemed major contributors to the alloresponse.

Every sample had 80,000 to 100,000 of its TCR templates assayed. Some clones are missing from TCRdb's copy, which holds only in-frame ones; the method was immunoSEQ multiplex PCR. The profile shows approximately 82,000 clones, roughly 87% of them singletons. The sequence was collected from a human donor in good health. The V gene is TRBV5-1, the J gene TRBJ2-1; 12 bases are shared with TRBD2. The specimen sequenced was Tregs sorted from blood. The DNA for the CDR3 is TGCGCCAGCAGCATACTAGCGGGGGGCCCTTATGAGCAGTTCTTC. Protein sequence: CASSILAGGPYEQFF.